The 8 T cell receptor beta chains reported below all come from one sample, sequenced in a study of cytomegalovirus exposure and HLA in healthy donors. Vbeta (60) and Jbeta (13) primers were used in the PCR. Method: immunoSEQ multiplex PCR; TCRdb's copy keeps in-frame clones and lacks some. The data show about 150,000 clones, with 60% to 80% seen just once and approximately 15% held by the top ten. Sequencing input: PBMCs. The receptors were sampled from a woman between 35 and 50 years old in good health and CMV-seronegative.

This clone was detected a few times. The chain recombines TRBV29-1 with TRBJ1-3; tentatively, D is TRBD1 (5 bases). The CDR3 covers 13 residues. Trimming took off 5 bases at V and 1 base at J, with 9 bases between the two ends. The germline V gene encodes CDR1 SQVTM and CDR2 ANQGSEA. Here the CDR3 reads CSVLQGSGNTIYF. The CDR3 DNA follows: TGCAGCGTTCTTCAGGGTTCTGGAAACACCATATATTTT. Combining the CDR3 with reference TRBV29-1 and TRBJ1-3 gives the whole variable domain SAVISQKPSRDICQRGTSLTIQCQVDSQVTMMFWYRQQPGQSLTLIATANQGSEATYESGFVIDKFPISRPNLTFSTLTVSNMSPEDSSIYLCSVLQGSGNTIYFGEGSWLTVV.

The rearrangement uses TRBV10-3 and TRBJ1-1, with TRBD1 identical over 8 bases. The ends lost 4 bases at V and 11 bases at J; junction bases unmatched: 15. CDR1 is ENHRY and CDR2 is SYGVKD in the germline V gene. This CDR3 has 15 amino acids. CDR3 DNA sequence: TGTGCCATCAGTGGATCCGGGATCACAGGGGGGGATGCTTTCTTT. Its translation is CAISGSGITGGDAFF.

This sequence joins TRBV20-1 and TRBJ2-7; weak D call: TRBD2 (5 bases). CDR1 DFQATT and CDR2 SNEGSKA come from the germline V gene (reference sequence). This CDR3 is 11 amino acids long. V shed 6 bases and J shed 1 base, with 7 bases lying between them. The CDR3 sequence: CSAWESYEQYF. DNA of the CDR3: TGCAGTGCGTGGGAGTCCTACGAGCAGTACTTC.

This clone has a single count. The chain is built from TRBV5-1 and TRBJ2-7; D is unclear. Germline V gene sequence: CDR1 SGHRS, CDR2 YFSETQ. The CDR3 has 9 residues. Trimming removed 9 bases from V and 7 bases from J, with 8 bases in between. Here the CDR3 reads CATPGEQYF. The CDR3 DNA reads TGCGCCACCCCCGGTGAGCAGTACTTC.

This chain uses TRBV11-3 with TRBJ2-7; TRBD1 matches 7 bases. V shed 5 bases, J shed 4 bases, and the junction held 8 bases outside the gene matches. Germline V gene data show CDR1 as SGHNT and CDR2 as YENEEA. There are 14 residues in the CDR3. The CDR3 here is CASSARDREYEQYF. Written as DNA, the CDR3 is TGTGCCAGCAGCGCCCGGGACAGAGAATACGAGCAGTACTTC. Using reference TRBV11-3 and TRBJ2-7 for the parts outside the CDR3, the full variable domain is EAGVVQSPRYKIIEKKQPVAFWCNPISGHNTLYWYLQNLGQGPELLIRYENEEAVDDSQLPKDRFSAERLKGVDSTLKIQPAELGDSAVYLCASSARDREYEQYFGPGTRLTVT.

The chain has TRBV7-8 and TRBJ2-7, with a possible D match to TRBD2 (6 bases). The germline CDR1 and CDR2 sequences are SGHVS and FQNEAQ. The length of the CDR3 is 14 residues. Trimming took 5 bases from V and 6 from J, leaving 17 bases between them. The CDR3 loop is CASSPSGSGLEQYF. The CDR3, as DNA: TGTGCCAGCAGCCCCAGCGGGTCAGGACTCGAGCAGTACTTC.

The V gene is TRBV15, the J gene TRBJ2-5; no reliable D call. This CDR3 spans 14 amino acids. Germline V lookup: CDR1 LNHNV, CDR2 YYDKDF (reference sequence). V gave up 1 base and J gave up 4 bases, with 10 bases separating them. The CDR3 here is CATSRVGSRETQYF. The CDR3 region has the DNA TGTGCCACCAGCAGAGTGGGCAGCCGAGAGACCCAGTACTTC.

This clone occurred a few times. The chain has TRBV19 and TRBJ2-7, with 7 bases identical to TRBD2. This CDR3 contains 16 residues. Germline assignment: CDR1 LNHDA and CDR2 SQIVND (reference sequence). V gave up 10 bases and J gave up 7 bases; unmatched junction bases: 22. DNA for the CDR3: TGTGCCACCGCATTGATGCGGTCGGGAGGCTACGGAGAGCAGTACTTC. It specifies CATALMRSGGYGEQYF.